This section outlines one T cell receptor (beta chain) sequence together with its context. Its antigen is as yet unknown. For the second PCR, which ran for roughly 6 to 12 cycles, a sample-barcoded 5' primer and a J-beta primer mix were used. Every cDNA molecule bore a tag from a template-switch adaptor containing 12 random nucleotides. TCRdb re-analysed the 5' RACE reads in MiXCR, keeping a single row per CDR3 protein. Among hundreds of thousands of distinct CDR3 sequences, around two fifths were seen once, and the ten largest hold around 18%. The entry originates in a study of blood T cells in healthy people across ages. General observations from the study: While age rose, TCR beta diversity per million T cells dropped in a roughly linear way. The CMV status of each donor remained undetermined, and this could have confounded shifts in expanded clonotypes.

Germline CDR1 SGHTA, CDR2 FQGNSA. The CDR3 loop spans 15 amino acids. The V and J ends lost 2 bases and 0 bases respectively, with 8 bases between them. Every sample yielded at least 7 million isolated PBMCs. This clonotype originated in a man aged 55 to 70 in good health. This chain links TRBV7-2 with TRBJ1-5; weak D call: TRBD1 (5 bases). The sample was blood. CDR3 loop: CASSLTGLSNQPQHF. DNA for the CDR3: TGTGCCAGCAGCTTAACAGGCCTTAGCAATCAGCCCCAGCATTTT.